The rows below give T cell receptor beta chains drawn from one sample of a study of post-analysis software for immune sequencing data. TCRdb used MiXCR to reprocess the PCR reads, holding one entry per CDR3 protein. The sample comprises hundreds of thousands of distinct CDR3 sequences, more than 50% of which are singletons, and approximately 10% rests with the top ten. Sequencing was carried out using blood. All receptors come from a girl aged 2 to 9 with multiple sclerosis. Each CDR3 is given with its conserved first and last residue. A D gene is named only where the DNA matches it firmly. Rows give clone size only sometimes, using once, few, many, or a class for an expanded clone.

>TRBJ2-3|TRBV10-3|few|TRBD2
TGTGCCATCAGAGAGCTAGCGGCCGCCCTAGGAGATACGCAGTATTTT
CAIRELAAALGDTQYF
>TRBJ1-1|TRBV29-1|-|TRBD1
TGCAGCGTTGAAGTAGACAGGGACGCTGAAGCTTTCTTT
CSVEVDRDAEAFF
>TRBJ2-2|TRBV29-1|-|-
TGCAGCGGGCTGAACACCGGGGAGCTGTTTTTT
CSGLNTGELFF
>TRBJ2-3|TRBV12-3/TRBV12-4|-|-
TGTGCCAGCAAAGAAACAGATACGCAGTATTTT
CASKETDTQYF
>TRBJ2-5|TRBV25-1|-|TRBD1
TGTGCCAGCAAGAGGACAGGGGGCGTGAGAGAGACCCAGTACTTC
CASKRTGGVRETQYF
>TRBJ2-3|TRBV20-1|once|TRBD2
TGCAGTGCTGGCCCTGGACTAGCGGGAGTATCAGATACGCAGTATTTT
CSAGPGLAGVSDTQYF
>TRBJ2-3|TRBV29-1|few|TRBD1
TGCAGCGTAGTTGGGACAGATGGGACAGATACGCAGTATTTT
CSVVGTDGTDTQYF
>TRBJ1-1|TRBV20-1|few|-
TGCAGTGCTAGAGCCGGCGTGCCAACTGAAGCTTTCTTT
CSARAGVPTEAFF
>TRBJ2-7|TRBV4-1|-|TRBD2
TGCGCCAGCAGCCAAATCCGGGAGGTGTACGAGCAGTACTTC
CASSQIREVYEQYF
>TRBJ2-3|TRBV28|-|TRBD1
TGTGCCAGCAGTTTAATCTCGGCAGGGGGAGGCACAGATACGCAGTATTTT
CASSLISAGGGTDTQYF
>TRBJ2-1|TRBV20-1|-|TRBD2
TGCAGTGCCACACTAGCGGAGAGCACCTACAATGAGCAGTTCTTC
CSATLAESTYNEQFF
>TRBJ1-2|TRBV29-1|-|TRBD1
TGCAGCGTTCTACAGGGGGCTAACTATGGCTACACCTTC
CSVLQGANYGYTF
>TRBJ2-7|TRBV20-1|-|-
TGCAGTGCTAGTTTCCCACTAGGAGGACGGTACGAGCAGTACTTC
CSASFPLGGRYEQYF
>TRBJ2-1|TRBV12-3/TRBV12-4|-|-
TGTGCCAGCAGTTTAGCGTCGGGACGCAATGAGCAGTTCTTC
CASSLASGRNEQFF
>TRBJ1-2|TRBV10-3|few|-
TGTGCCATCAGTGAGTCGAAACAGATCTATGGCTACACCTTC
CAISESKQIYGYTF
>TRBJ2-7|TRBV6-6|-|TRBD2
TGTGCCAGCAGACCTAGCGGGAGGGCCGGATACGAGCAGTACTTC
CASRPSGRAGYEQYF
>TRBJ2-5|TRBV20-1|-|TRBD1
TGCAGTGCTAGACCTCCCGGGACAGGGTCCAAGACCCAGTACTTC
CSARPPGTGSKTQYF
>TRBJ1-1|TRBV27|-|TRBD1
TGTGCCAGCAAACAGGGGGGCACTGAAGCTTTCTTT
CASKQGGTEAFF
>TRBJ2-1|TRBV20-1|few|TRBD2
TGCAGTGCTGCCGGGACTAGCGTCTTAGGGGAGAATGAGCAGTTCTTC
CSAAGTSVLGENEQFF
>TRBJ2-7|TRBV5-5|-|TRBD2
TGTGCCAGCAGCCTACCTAGCGGGAGAAACGAGCAGTACTTC
CASSLPSGRNEQYF
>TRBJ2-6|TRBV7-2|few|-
TGTGCCAGCAGCTTCAGGGGCTATTTCTCTGGGGCCAACGTCCTGACTTTC
CASSFRGYFSGANVLTF
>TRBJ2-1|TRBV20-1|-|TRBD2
TGCAGTGCTCCGTCGGGACTAGCGGGAGGAAGCTCCTACAATGAGCAGTTCTTC
CSAPSGLAGGSSYNEQFF
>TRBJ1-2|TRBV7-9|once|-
TGTGCCAGCAGCCCAACACCCGGGATCGGAGACTATGGCTACACCTTC
CASSPTPGIGDYGYTF
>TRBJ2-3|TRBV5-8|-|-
TGTGCCAGCAGCCCACTCACAGGGAGCACAGATACGCAGTATTTT
CASSPLTGSTDTQYF
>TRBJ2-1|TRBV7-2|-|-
TGCGCCAGCAGCAAGGGACACTCTTACAATGAGCAGTTCTTC
CASSKGHSYNEQFF
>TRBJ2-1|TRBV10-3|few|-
TGTGCCATCAGCGGAGCTCACAATGAGCAGTTCTTC
CAISGAHNEQFF
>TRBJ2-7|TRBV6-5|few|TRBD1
TGTGCCAGCAGAGGGACAGGGGCATCCTACGAGCAGTACTTC
CASRGTGASYEQYF
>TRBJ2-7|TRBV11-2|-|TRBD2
TGTGCCAGCAGCTTCGGGAGCGGGGGATTCTACGAGCAGTACTTC
CASSFGSGGFYEQYF
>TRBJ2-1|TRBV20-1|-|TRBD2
TGCAGTGCTCTAGCGGGAGTACGGTTCACTGAGCAGTTCTTC
CSALAGVRFTEQFF
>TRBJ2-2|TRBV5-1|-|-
TGCGCCAGCAGCTTGGCAGAAAACACCGGGGAGCTGTTTTTT
CASSLAENTGELFF
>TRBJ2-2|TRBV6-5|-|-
TGTGCCAGCAGTCTCTCGGACTTCTCTGGCGGGGAGCTGTTTTTT
CASSLSDFSGGELFF
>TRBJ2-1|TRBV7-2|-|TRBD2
TGTGCCAGCAGCCCTTTGGGCGGGGGTTCCTACAATGAGCAGTTCTTC
CASSPLGGGSYNEQFF
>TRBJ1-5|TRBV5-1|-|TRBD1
TGCGCCAGCAGCTCGGGACAGGGGGCAAATCAGCCCCAGCATTTT
CASSSGQGANQPQHF
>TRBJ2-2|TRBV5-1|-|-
TGCGCCAGCAGCTTGGCCGCAGGGACGGCCACCGGGGAGCTGTTTTTT
CASSLAAGTATGELFF